Listed below are T cell receptor beta chains from one sample, sequenced in a study of CD4+ T cells in melanoma. Method: immunoSEQ multiplex PCR; TCRdb's copy keeps in-frame clones and lacks some. Here the sample spans about 13,000 clones, approximately 62% being singletons. Material: cells from a culture (not recorded whether cultured in vitro). These receptors were collected from a human donor with melanoma. Both conserved end residues are part of each CDR3. A D gene is named only where the DNA matches it firmly. Clone size is shown for a subset of rows, as once, few, many or a class of expanded clone.

J: TRBJ2-3
size: .
V: TRBV10-2
D: .
CDR3: CASSGTAGGDTQYF
DNA: TGCGCCAGCAGTGGGACAGCTGGGGGGGATACGCAGTATTTT

J: TRBJ1-1
size: few
V: TRBV30
D: .
CDR3: CAWSVEGRGAFF
DNA: TGTGCCTGGAGTGTCGAGGGGCGCGGAGCTTTCTTT

J: TRBJ1-6
size: .
V: TRBV27
D: TRBD1
CDR3: CASSLRATGGSSYNSPLHF
DNA: TGTGCCAGCAGTTTAAGGGCGACAGGGGGAAGCTCCTATAATTCACCCCTCCACTTT

J: TRBJ1-4
size: .
V: TRBV19
D: TRBD1
CDR3: CASSWDRRREKLFF
DNA: TGTGCCAGTAGCTGGGACAGGCGGCGGGAAAAACTGTTTTTT

J: TRBJ1-1
size: .
V: TRBV14
D: .
CDR3: CASSGTGLGRTTEAFF
DNA: TGTGCCAGCAGCGGTACAGGGCTCGGTAGGACCACTGAAGCTTTCTTT

J: TRBJ2-1
size: .
V: TRBV5-1
D: TRBD2
CDR3: CASSPLPSSGGANEQFF
DNA: TGCGCCAGCAGCCCCCTGCCTTCTAGCGGGGGGGCCAATGAGCAGTTCTTC

J: TRBJ2-7
size: .
V: TRBV14
D: TRBD2
CDR3: CASSQELAGGYEQYF
DNA: TGTGCCAGCAGCCAAGAGCTAGCGGGGGGCTACGAGCAGTACTTC

J: TRBJ2-3
size: .
V: TRBV14
D: .
CDR3: CASSQGVGSSNSVYF
DNA: TGTGCCAGCAGCCAAGGAGTTGGTAGCTCCAACTCTGTGTATTTT

J: TRBJ2-5
size: .
V: TRBV19
D: .
CDR3: CASSIIWGLTVYQETQYF
DNA: TGTGCCAGTAGTATAATATGGGGCCTGACAGTGTACCAAGAGACCCAGTACTTC

J: TRBJ2-3
size: .
V: TRBV2
D: TRBD2
CDR3: CASSEAVRGGRDTQYF
DNA: TGTGCCAGCAGTGAAGCGGTGCGGGGGGGGAGAGATACGCAGTATTTT

J: TRBJ1-4
size: .
V: TRBV11-2
D: .
CDR3: CASTLQGRVRLSEKLFF
DNA: TGTGCCAGCACTCTACAGGGTCGAGTAAGGTTAAGTGAAAAACTGTTTTTT

J: TRBJ1-2
size: medium-sized
V: TRBV25-1
D: TRBD1
CDR3: CASARTGIYGYTF
DNA: TGTGCCAGCGCGAGGACAGGGATCTATGGCTACACCTTC

J: TRBJ2-2
size: .
V: TRBV5-1
D: TRBD1
CDR3: CASSATGGHTGELFF
DNA: TGCGCCAGCAGCGCAACAGGGGGGCACACCGGGGAGCTGTTTTTT

J: TRBJ2-5
size: .
V: TRBV5-1
D: TRBD2
CDR3: CASSFSPGGQETQYF
DNA: TGCGCCAGCAGCTTTTCTCCGGGGGGCCAAGAGACCCAGTACTTC

J: TRBJ2-2
size: .
V: TRBV18
D: .
CDR3: CASSPLAGTAVLELFF
DNA: TGTGCCAGCTCACCCTTGGCCGGGACTGCGGTCCTCGAGCTGTTTTTT

J: TRBJ2-3
size: .
V: TRBV19
D: .
CDR3: CASAKGVVGRSDTQYF
DNA: TGTGCCAGTGCTAAAGGGGTCGTAGGGAGATCAGATACGCAGTATTTT

J: TRBJ1-2
size: .
V: TRBV5-6
D: .
CDR3: CASSLGRGGNYGYTF
DNA: TGTGCCAGCAGCTTGGGCCGGGGGGGTAACTATGGCTACACCTTC

J: TRBJ2-6
size: .
V: TRBV5-1
D: TRBD1
CDR3: CASSLGDRDRGPGANVLTF
DNA: TGCGCCAGCAGCTTGGGAGACCGGGACAGGGGGCCTGGGGCCAACGTCCTGACTTTC

J: TRBJ1-1
size: .
V: TRBV30
D: .
CDR3: CAWSVGGLMNTEAFF
DNA: TGTGCCTGGAGTGTAGGTGGGTTAATGAACACTGAAGCTTTCTTT

J: TRBJ1-5
size: .
V: TRBV27
D: .
CDR3: CASSLWGADQPQHF
DNA: TGTGCCAGCAGTTTATGGGGCGCTGATCAGCCCCAGCATTTT

J: TRBJ1-2
size: few
V: TRBV19
D: .
CDR3: CASSNGRYGYTF
DNA: TGTGCCAGTAGCAATGGGAGATATGGCTACACCTTC

J: TRBJ1-2
size: .
V: TRBV6-5
D: .
CDR3: CASSTWGERDGYTF
DNA: TGTGCCAGCAGTACGTGGGGCGAGAGGGATGGCTACACCTTC

J: TRBJ1-6
size: few
V: TRBV4-1
D: .
CDR3: CASSQVSPPSSPLHF
DNA: TGCGCCAGCAGCCAGGTTTCTCCTCCAAGCTCACCCCTCCACTTT

J: TRBJ2-7
size: .
V: TRBV5-4
D: TRBD2
CDR3: CASSLGGGLAGGPYEQYF
DNA: TGTGCCAGCAGCTTGGGGGGGGGACTAGCGGGGGGCCCCTACGAGCAGTACTTC

J: TRBJ2-2
size: .
V: TRBV19
D: TRBD2
CDR3: CASSPLAGGWTGELFF
DNA: TGTGCCAGTAGTCCTCTAGCGGGGGGCTGGACCGGGGAGCTGTTTTTT

J: TRBJ1-1
size: .
V: TRBV6-6
D: TRBD1
CDR3: CASSRQGNTEAFF
DNA: TGTGCCAGCAGCAGACAGGGGAACACTGAAGCTTTCTTT

J: TRBJ2-2
size: .
V: TRBV5-5
D: .
CDR3: CASSPTSGELFF
DNA: TGTGCCAGCAGCCCGACATCCGGGGAGCTGTTTTTT

J: TRBJ2-7
size: .
V: TRBV6-1
D: .
CDR3: CASAEGRSSYEQYF
DNA: TGTGCCAGCGCTGAAGGAAGGAGCTCCTACGAGCAGTACTTC

J: TRBJ2-7
size: .
V: TRBV27
D: TRBD1
CDR3: CASSRQGIYEQYF
DNA: TGTGCCAGCTCAAGACAGGGGATCTACGAGCAGTACTTC

J: TRBJ2-2
size: .
V: TRBV10-3
D: .
CDR3: CAISERMDGELFF
DNA: TGTGCCATCAGTGAGAGGATGGACGGGGAGCTGTTTTTT

J: TRBJ2-7
size: .
V: TRBV5-6
D: TRBD2
CDR3: CASSPRRGLARVYEQYF
DNA: TGTGCCAGCAGCCCCCGGAGGGGACTAGCGCGGGTCTACGAGCAGTACTTC

J: TRBJ1-2
size: .
V: TRBV7-9
D: TRBD1
CDR3: CASSLGGGQGLLGYTF
DNA: TGTGCCAGCAGCTTAGGGGGGGGACAGGGTCTTCTCGGCTACACCTTC

J: TRBJ1-1
size: few
V: TRBV30
D: .
CDR3: CACTREGNTEAFF
DNA: TGTGCCTGTACCCGTGAGGGGAACACTGAAGCTTTCTTT

J: TRBJ1-3
size: .
V: TRBV5-1
D: .
CDR3: CASSFDGSGNTIYF
DNA: TGCGCCAGCAGCTTTGACGGCTCTGGAAACACCATATATTTT

J: TRBJ1-2
size: .
V: TRBV7-9
D: .
CDR3: CASSLGLGGANYGYTF
DNA: TGTGCCAGCAGCTTAGGATTGGGTGGAGCTAACTATGGCTACACCTTC

J: TRBJ2-2
size: .
V: TRBV5-4
D: .
CDR3: CASSLGGTGELFF
DNA: TGTGCCAGCAGTCTAGGGGGGACCGGGGAGCTGTTTTTT

J: TRBJ2-5
size: .
V: TRBV18
D: .
CDR3: CASSPGGKGQETQYF
DNA: TGTGCCAGCTCACCAGGGGGAAAGGGGCAAGAGACCCAGTACTTC

J: TRBJ1-5
size: once
V: TRBV29-1
D: .
CDR3: CSVGGGIGTPQHF
DNA: TGCAGCGTGGGGGGGGGCATAGGGACGCCCCAGCATTTT

J: TRBJ2-4
size: .
V: TRBV6-1
D: .
CDR3: CASSRGGDGNIQYF
DNA: TGTGCCAGCTCCAGGGGGGGGGACGGAAACATTCAGTACTTC

J: TRBJ2-5
size: .
V: TRBV5-1
D: .
CDR3: CASSPGVRAGVTQYF
DNA: TGCGCCAGCAGCCCAGGGGTGCGGGCGGGTGTGACCCAGTACTTC

J: TRBJ2-1
size: once
V: TRBV27
D: .
CDR3: CASSLNRNNEQFF
DNA: TGTGCCAGCAGTTTGAACAGGAACAATGAGCAGTTCTTC

J: TRBJ1-1
size: .
V: TRBV18
D: .
CDR3: CASSPNSEVGTEAFF
DNA: TGTGCCAGCTCACCCAACTCGGAGGTAGGAACTGAAGCTTTCTTT

J: TRBJ1-5
size: medium-sized
V: TRBV30
D: TRBD1
CDR3: CAWSVQGGGRQPQHF
DNA: TGTGCCTGGAGTGTACAAGGGGGCGGGAGGCAGCCCCAGCATTTT

J: TRBJ2-1
size: .
V: TRBV11-2
D: .
CDR3: CASSTRTASDEQFF
DNA: TGTGCCAGCAGCACACGGACGGCTAGCGATGAGCAGTTCTTC